Given below is one T cell receptor beta chain in context. Its antigen is still unknown. There are 14 residues in the CDR3. Germline V CDR1 and CDR2: SGDLS, YYNGEE. The V gene lost 7 bases and the J gene lost 0 bases, with 10 bases spanning the gap. The entry originates in a study of OX40 agonist ivuxolimab in advanced cancers. Overall study context: Ivuxolimab, an agonist antibody against OX40 (CD134), was given to patients. From roughly 20 to 79 years was the age range, with a mean of approximately 63 years, and about 83% were male.

Profiled with immunoSEQ multiplex PCR; TCRdb holds only in-frame clones, not every one. The sample yields approximately 64,000 clones, approximately 90% seen once. Study outcomes and limitations: At 0.1 to 3.0 mg/kg and by week 6, clonal expansion occurred in CD4+ and CD8+ blood T cells. Antigen targets of the expanded peripheral T cells went undetermined.

Sequencing was performed on CD4+ or CD8+ T cells sorted from blood, taken in a trial of the OX40 agonist ivuxolimab. The clonotype comes from an adult with an advanced solid tumor such as melanoma, head and neck, liver or kidney cancer. The chain links TRBV9 to TRBJ2-2; maybe TRBD2 (6 bases). The CDR3 spells CASDGGANTGELFF. CDR3 nucleotide sequence: TGTGCCAGCGACGGCGGGGCGAACACCGGGGAGCTGTTTTTT.